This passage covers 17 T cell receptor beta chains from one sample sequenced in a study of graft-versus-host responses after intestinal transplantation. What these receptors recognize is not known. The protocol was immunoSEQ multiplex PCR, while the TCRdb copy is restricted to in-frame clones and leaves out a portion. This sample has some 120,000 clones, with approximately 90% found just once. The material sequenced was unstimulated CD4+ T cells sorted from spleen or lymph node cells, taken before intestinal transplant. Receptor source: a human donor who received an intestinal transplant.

The CDR3 DNA reads TGTGCCAGCAGAAACGACAAGGCCGGCCTTTATAGCAATCAGCCCCAGCATTTT. Protein: CASRNDKAGLYSNQPQHF. The J gene is TRBJ1-5, the V gene TRBV2; D gene ambiguous. This CDR3 region has 18 residues. V was trimmed by 6 bases and J by 0 bases, leaving 21 bases between them. Per germline, CDR1 SNHLY and CDR2 FYNNEI.

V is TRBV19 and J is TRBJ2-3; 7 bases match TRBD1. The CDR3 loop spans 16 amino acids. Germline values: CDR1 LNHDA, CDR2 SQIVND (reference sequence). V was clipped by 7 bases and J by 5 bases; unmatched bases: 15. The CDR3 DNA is TGTGCCAGTACCGATCGTAGAGGGGGCTCTTTAGATACGCAGTATTTT. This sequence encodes CASTDRRGGSLDTQYF.

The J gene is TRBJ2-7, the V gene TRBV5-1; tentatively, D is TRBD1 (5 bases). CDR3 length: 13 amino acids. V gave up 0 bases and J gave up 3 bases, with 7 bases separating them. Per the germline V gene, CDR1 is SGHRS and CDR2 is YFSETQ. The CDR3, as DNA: TGCGCCAGCAGCTTGGACAGGAACTACGAGCAGTACTTC. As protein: CASSLDRNYEQYF.

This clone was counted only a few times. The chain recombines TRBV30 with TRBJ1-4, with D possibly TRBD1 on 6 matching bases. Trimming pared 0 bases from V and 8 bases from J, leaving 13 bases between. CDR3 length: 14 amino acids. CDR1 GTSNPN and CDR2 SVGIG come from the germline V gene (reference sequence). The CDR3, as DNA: TGTGCCTGGAGTGTAACGCATACAGGGGAAAAACTGTTTTTT. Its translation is CAWSVTHTGEKLFF.

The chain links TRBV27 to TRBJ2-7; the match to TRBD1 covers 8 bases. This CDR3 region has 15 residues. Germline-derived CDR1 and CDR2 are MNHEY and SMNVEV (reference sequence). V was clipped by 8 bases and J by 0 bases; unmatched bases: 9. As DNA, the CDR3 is TGTGCCAGCCTTCGTCGACAGGGGAGCTCCTACGAGCAGTACTTC. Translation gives CASLRRQGSSYEQYF.

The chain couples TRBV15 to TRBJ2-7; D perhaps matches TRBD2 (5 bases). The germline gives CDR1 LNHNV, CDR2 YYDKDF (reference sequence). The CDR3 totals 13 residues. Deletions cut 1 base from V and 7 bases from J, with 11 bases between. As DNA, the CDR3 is TGTGCCACCAGCAGAGTCTTAAGCGGAGAGCAGTACTTC. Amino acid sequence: CATSRVLSGEQYF.

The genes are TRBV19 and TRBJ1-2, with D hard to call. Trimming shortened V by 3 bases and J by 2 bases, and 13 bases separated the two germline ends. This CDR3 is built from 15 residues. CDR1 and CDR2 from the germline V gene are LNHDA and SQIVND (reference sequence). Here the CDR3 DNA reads TGTGCCAGTAGTATCCGACCGGGGTTGAACTATGGCTACACCTTC. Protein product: CASSIRPGLNYGYTF.

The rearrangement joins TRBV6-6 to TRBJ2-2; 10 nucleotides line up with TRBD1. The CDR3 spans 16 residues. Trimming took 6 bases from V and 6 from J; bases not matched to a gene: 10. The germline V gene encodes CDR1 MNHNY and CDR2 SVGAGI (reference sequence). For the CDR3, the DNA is TGTGCCAGCAGGATTTCCGGGACAGGGGTGTCCGGGGAGCTGTTTTTT. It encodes CASRISGTGVSGELFF.

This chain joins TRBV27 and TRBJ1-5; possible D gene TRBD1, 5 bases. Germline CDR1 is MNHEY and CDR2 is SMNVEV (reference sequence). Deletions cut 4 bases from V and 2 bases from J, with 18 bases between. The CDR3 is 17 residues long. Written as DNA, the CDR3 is TGTGCCAGCAGTTCGGACGGTCGTCGGGGGGGCAATCAGCCCCAGCATTTT. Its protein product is CASSSDGRRGGNQPQHF.

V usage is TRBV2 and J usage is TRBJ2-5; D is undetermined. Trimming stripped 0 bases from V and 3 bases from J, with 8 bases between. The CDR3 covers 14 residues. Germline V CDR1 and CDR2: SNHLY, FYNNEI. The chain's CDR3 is CASSEAWAKETQYF. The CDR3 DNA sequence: TGTGCCAGCAGTGAAGCATGGGCGAAAGAGACCCAGTACTTC.

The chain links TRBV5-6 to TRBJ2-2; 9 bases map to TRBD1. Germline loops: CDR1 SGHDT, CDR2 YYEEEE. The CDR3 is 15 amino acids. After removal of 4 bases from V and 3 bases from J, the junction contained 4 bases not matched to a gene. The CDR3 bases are TGTGCCAGCAGCGCGGACAGGGGATACACCGGGGAGCTGTTTTTT. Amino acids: CASSADRGYTGELFF.

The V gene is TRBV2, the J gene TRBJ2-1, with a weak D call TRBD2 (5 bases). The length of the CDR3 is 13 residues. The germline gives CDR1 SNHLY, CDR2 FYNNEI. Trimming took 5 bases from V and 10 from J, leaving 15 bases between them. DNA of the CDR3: TGTGCCAGCAGTAGGACTCCGATGAGCGAGCAGTTCTTC. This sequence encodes CASSRTPMSEQFF.

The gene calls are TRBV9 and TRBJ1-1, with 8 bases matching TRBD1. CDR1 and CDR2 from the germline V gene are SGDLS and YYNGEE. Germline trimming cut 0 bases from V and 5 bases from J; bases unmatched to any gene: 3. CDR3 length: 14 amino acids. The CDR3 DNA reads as TGTGCCAGCAGCGTAGACAGGGGGGGGACTGAAGCTTTCTTT. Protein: CASSVDRGGTEAFF.

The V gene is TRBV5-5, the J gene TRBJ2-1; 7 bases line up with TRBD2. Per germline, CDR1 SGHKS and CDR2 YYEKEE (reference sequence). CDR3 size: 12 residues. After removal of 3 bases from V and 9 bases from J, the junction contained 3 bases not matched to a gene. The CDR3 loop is CASSSSGIEQFF. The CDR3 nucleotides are TGTGCCAGCAGCTCGAGCGGGATTGAGCAGTTCTTC.

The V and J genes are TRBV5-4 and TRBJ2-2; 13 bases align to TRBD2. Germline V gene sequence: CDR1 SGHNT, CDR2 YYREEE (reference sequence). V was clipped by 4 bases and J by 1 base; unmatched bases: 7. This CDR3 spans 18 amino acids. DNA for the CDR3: TGTGCCAGCAGCCATCCAGGACTAGCGGGAGTGAACACCGGGGAGCTGTTTTTT. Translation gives CASSHPGLAGVNTGELFF.

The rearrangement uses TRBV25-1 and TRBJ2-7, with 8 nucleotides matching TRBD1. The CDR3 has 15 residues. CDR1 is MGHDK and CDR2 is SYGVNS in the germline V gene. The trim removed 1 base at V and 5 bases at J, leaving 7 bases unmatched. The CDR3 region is CASSESGGGFHEQYF. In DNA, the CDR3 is TGTGCCAGCAGTGAATCAGGGGGCGGGTTCCACGAGCAGTACTTC.

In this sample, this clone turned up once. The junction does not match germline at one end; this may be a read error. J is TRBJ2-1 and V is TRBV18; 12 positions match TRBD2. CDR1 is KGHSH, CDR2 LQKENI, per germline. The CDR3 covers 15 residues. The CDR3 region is CASPPLAGGYNEQFF. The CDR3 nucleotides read TGTGCCAGCCCACCACTAGCGGGAGGCTACAATGAGCAGTTCTTC.